Reported below is one T cell receptor beta chain. No antigen is known for it. Within the sample, other DNA sequences also encode this same CDR3. These data originate in a study of OX40 agonist ivuxolimab in advanced cancers. General study points: Some of the nonresponding patients also showed low levels of normalized T-cell clonal expansion. Averaged across samples, CD8+ T cells carried more expanded clones than CD4+ did.

Profiling relied on immunoSEQ multiplex PCR, and the TCRdb table lists in-frame clones only, not all of them. This sample has about 36,000 clones, with about 85% found just once. The CDR3 covers 13 residues. V lost 7 bases to trimming and J lost 2 bases; unmatched junction nucleotides: 3. Germline V lookup: CDR1 SGDLS, CDR2 YYNGEE. With autoimmune disease history or systemic immunosuppression, patients were excluded. At cycle 4 day 1, cycle 7 day 1, and baseline, blood was sampled. Specimen: CD4+ or CD8+ T cells sorted from blood, collected in a trial of the OX40 agonist ivuxolimab. The chain is built from TRBV9 and TRBJ2-7; 10 bases map to TRBD1. The TCR was taken from an adult with an advanced solid tumor such as melanoma, head and neck, liver or kidney cancer. The CDR3 nucleotides are TGTGCCAGCTCTGGACAGGGGGCCTACGAGCAGTACTTC. It specifies CASSGQGAYEQYF.